These 14 T cell receptor beta chains were sequenced from one sample in a study of cytomegalovirus exposure and HLA in healthy donors. This PCR relied on a set of 60 Vbeta primers and 13 Jbeta primers. Repertoires were generated with immunoSEQ multiplex PCR, while TCRdb's copy carries only in-frame clones and drops some. The sample consists of 30,000 to 50,000 clones, approximately 63% of them appearing once. The sequencing input was PBMCs. The receptors were gathered from a man between 35 and 55 years old in good health and CMV-seronegative.

This CDR3 reads CAWSLAGDREQYF. In DNA form, the CDR3 reads TGTGCCTGGAGTCTAGCGGGGGATAGGGAGCAGTACTTC. The rearrangement uses TRBV30 and TRBJ2-7, with 10 bases matching TRBD2. There are 13 residues in the CDR3. CDR1 and CDR2 (germline): GTSNPN, SVGIG (reference sequence). The trim removed 2 bases at V and 7 bases at J, leaving 5 bases unmatched.

V gene TRBV4-2 combines with J gene TRBJ1-1; weak D call: TRBD1 (5 bases). Germline V lookup: CDR1 LGHNA, CDR2 YNFKEQ. The V end was cut by 5 bases, the J end by 7 bases, with 17 bases between. The CDR3 spans 14 residues. The CDR3 DNA sequence: TGTGCCAGCAGCGCTACCGGGGGGGTGAGTGAAGCTTTCTTT. Its translation: CASSATGGVSEAFF.

This clone was picked up one time. The CDR3 DNA reads as TGCGCCAGCAGCCAGGGACAGGGGGCATTCTCACCCCTCCACTTT. As protein: CASSQGQGAFSPLHF. The rearrangement links TRBV4-3 to TRBJ1-6; TRBD1 agrees at 12 bases. The V gene end was trimmed by 3 bases and the J gene end by 10 bases; junction bases not matched to a gene: 4. CDR3 size: 15 residues. Germline CDR1 and CDR2: LGHNA and YSLEER.

The CDR3 region is CATSRVRDRVGEGYTF. CDR3 nucleotide sequence: TGTGCCACCAGCAGAGTGAGGGACAGGGTAGGGGAAGGCTACACCTTC. V usage is TRBV15 and J usage is TRBJ1-2; 9 nucleotides align to TRBD1. Trimming took 1 base from V and 8 from J; bases not matched to a gene: 11. The CDR3 totals 16 residues. Per the germline V gene, CDR1 is LNHNV and CDR2 is YYDKDF (reference sequence).

In this sample, this clone turned up a few times. The V call is TRBV7-2, the J call TRBJ2-7; TRBD1 agrees at 10 bases. Germline lookup yields CDR1 SGHTA and CDR2 FQGNSA. This CDR3 region has 15 residues. J lost 2 bases, V lost 5 bases, and 6 bases had no gene match. CDR3 coding DNA: TGTGCCAGCAGCCACCCGGGGACAGGGGCCTACGAGCAGTACTTC. This codes for CASSHPGTGAYEQYF.

The rearrangement links TRBV15 to TRBJ2-3, with TRBD1 matching over 9 bases. With V trimmed by 5 bases and J by 2 bases, 5 bases remained unmatched. The germline V gene encodes CDR1 LNHNV and CDR2 YYDKDF (reference sequence). The length of the CDR3 is 15 residues. The CDR3 region is CATSEQGANTDTQYF. CDR3 bases: TGTGCCACCAGCGAACAGGGGGCGAACACAGATACGCAGTATTTT.

The chain is built from TRBV28 and TRBJ1-5, with 10 bases matching TRBD1. Germline V lookup: CDR1 MDHEN, CDR2 SYDVKM. The CDR3 totals 17 residues. The J segment lost 3 bases and the V segment lost 6 bases, leaving 11 bases of the junction unmatched. CDR3 DNA sequence: TGTGCCAGCAGACTTGACAGGGGGCGATTTTCCAATCAGCCCCAGCATTTT. It specifies CASRLDRGRFSNQPQHF. The full variable domain, in which reference TRBV28 and TRBJ1-5 provide the parts outside the CDR3, is DVKVTQSSRYLVKRTGEKVFLECVQDMDHENMFWYRQDPGLGLRLIYFSYDVKMKEKGDIPEGYSVSREKKERFSLILESASTNQTSMYLCASRLDRGRFSNQPQHFGDGTRLSIL.

The chain employs TRBV6-5 and TRBJ2-2; D is ambiguous. Germline V gives CDR1 MNHEY, CDR2 SVGAGI. CDR3 length equals 14 residues. Between the trimmed V and J ends, which lost 2 bases and 1 base, there was a span of 5 bases. Written as DNA, the CDR3 is TGTGCCAGCAGTTACACAAAGAACACCGGGGAGCTGTTTTTT. Amino acid sequence: CASSYTKNTGELFF.

The rearrangement links TRBV4-3 to TRBJ2-1; 9 bases fit TRBD1. The CDR3 has 16 residues. CDR1 and CDR2 (germline): LGHNA, YSLEER. Germline trimming cut 3 bases from V and 7 bases from J; bases unmatched to any gene: 10. DNA for the CDR3: TGCGCCAGCAGCCATTACACAGGGGGCGGGAGAAATGAGCAGTTCTTC. Translating it yields CASSHYTGGGRNEQFF.

This clone has a single count. V is TRBV7-2 and J is TRBJ2-5; possible D gene TRBD2, 6 bases. Germline V lookup: CDR1 SGHTA, CDR2 FQGNSA. CDR3 length: 14 residues. Trimming took off 1 base at V and 3 bases at J, with 9 bases between the two ends. The CDR3: CASSLDGGEETQYF. CDR3 DNA: TGTGCCAGCAGCTTAGACGGGGGTGAAGAGACCCAGTACTTC.

The chain is built from TRBV4-1 and TRBJ2-1; no firm D call. Germline V gene lookup returns CDR1 MGHRA and CDR2 YSYEKL. CDR3 length equals 13 residues. The germline V and J ends were trimmed by 2 bases and 7 bases, with 9 bases remaining between them. CDR3 amino acids: CASSQSGWNEQFF. The DNA of the CDR3 is TGCGCCAGCAGCCAATCGGGTTGGAATGAGCAGTTCTTC.

This clone came up a few times. The CDR3 loop reads CASSQVRTGGSYEQYF. The CDR3 bases are TGTGCCAGCAGCCAAGTTCGGACAGGGGGCTCCTACGAGCAGTACTTC. The chain has TRBV14 and TRBJ2-7, with 10 bases that match TRBD1. Per germline, CDR1 SGHDN and CDR2 FVKESK. Trimming took 1 base from V and 0 from J; bases not matched to a gene: 3. CDR3 size: 16 residues.

This clone has a handful of counts. This chain joins TRBV4-1 and TRBJ2-7, with D possibly being TRBD1 (6 bases). From germline, CDR1 is MGHRA and CDR2 YSYEKL. The CDR3 consists of 15 residues. Deletions cut 0 bases from V and 1 base from J, with 10 bases between. CDR3 sequence: CASSQDLQGSYEQYF. The CDR3 DNA is TGCGCCAGCAGCCAAGACTTACAGGGTTCCTACGAGCAGTACTTC.

CDR3 sequence reads: CASSLGLSGANVLTF. Written as DNA, the CDR3 is TGCGCCAGCAGCTTGGGTCTTTCCGGGGCCAACGTCCTGACTTTC. V and J are TRBV5-1 and TRBJ2-6, with D unresolved. V lost 0 bases to trimming and J lost 4 bases, with 8 bases between them. The CDR3 is 15 amino acids. CDR1 and CDR2 (germline): SGHRS, YFSETQ. Combining the CDR3 with reference TRBV5-1 and TRBJ2-6 gives the whole variable domain KAGVTQTPRYLIKTRGQQVTLSCSPISGHRSVSWYQQTPGQGLQFLFEYFSETQRNKGNFPGRFSGRQFSNSRSEMNVSTLELGDSALYLCASSLGLSGANVLTFGAGSRLTVL.